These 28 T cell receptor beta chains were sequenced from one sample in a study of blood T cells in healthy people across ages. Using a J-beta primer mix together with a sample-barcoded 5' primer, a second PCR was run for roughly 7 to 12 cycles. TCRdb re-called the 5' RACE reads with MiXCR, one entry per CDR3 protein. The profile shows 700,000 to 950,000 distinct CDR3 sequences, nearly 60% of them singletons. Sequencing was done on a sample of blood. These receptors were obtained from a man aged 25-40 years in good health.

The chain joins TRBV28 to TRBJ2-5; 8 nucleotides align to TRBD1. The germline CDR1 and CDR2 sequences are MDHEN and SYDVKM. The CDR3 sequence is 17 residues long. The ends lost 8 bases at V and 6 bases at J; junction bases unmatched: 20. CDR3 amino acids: CASGQQLQGAVGQTQYF. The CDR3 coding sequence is TGTGCCAGCGGCCAACAGCTGCAGGGGGCGGTGGGACAGACCCAGTACTTC.

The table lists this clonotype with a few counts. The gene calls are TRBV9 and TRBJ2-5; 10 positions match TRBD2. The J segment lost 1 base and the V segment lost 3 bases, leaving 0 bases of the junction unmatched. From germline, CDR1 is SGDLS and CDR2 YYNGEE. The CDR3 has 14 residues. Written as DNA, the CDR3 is TGTGCCAGCAGCGCTAGCGGGAGCCAAGAGACCCAGTACTTC. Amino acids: CASSASGSQETQYF.

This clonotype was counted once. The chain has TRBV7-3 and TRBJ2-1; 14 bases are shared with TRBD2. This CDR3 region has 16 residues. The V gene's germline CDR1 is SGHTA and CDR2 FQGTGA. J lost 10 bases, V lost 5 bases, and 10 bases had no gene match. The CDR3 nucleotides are TGTGCCAGCAGCCACGGGACTAGCGGGAGAGATAGCGAGCAGTTCTTC. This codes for CASSHGTSGRDSEQFF.

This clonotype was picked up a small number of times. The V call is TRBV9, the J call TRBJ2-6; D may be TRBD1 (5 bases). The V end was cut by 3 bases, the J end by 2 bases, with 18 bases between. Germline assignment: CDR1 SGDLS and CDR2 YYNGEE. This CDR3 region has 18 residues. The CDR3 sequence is CASSAQTAFGAGANVLTF. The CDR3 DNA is TGTGCCAGCAGCGCCCAGACAGCCTTTGGGGCTGGGGCCAACGTCCTGACTTTC.

The CDR3 DNA follows: TGTGCCAGCAGCTCGGGGGGGGCCCTACAAGAGACCCAGTACTTC. Encoded protein: CASSSGGALQETQYF. The chain links TRBV7-2 to TRBJ2-5; 8 nucleotides line up with TRBD2. The CDR3 has 15 residues. Germline CDR1 SGHTA, CDR2 FQGNSA. V lost 4 bases, J lost 2 bases, and 6 bases stayed unmatched.

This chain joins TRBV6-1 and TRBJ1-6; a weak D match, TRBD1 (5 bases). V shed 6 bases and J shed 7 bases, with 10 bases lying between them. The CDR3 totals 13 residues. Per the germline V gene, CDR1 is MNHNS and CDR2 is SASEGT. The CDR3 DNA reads TGTGCCAGCAGGGAGGGACGGAATTCACCCCTCCACTTT. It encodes CASREGRNSPLHF.

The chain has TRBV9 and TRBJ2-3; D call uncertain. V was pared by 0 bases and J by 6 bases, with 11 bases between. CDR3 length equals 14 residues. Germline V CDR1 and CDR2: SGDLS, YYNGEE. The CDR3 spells CASSVGMYGDTQYF. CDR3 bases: TGTGCCAGCAGCGTAGGGATGTATGGGGATACGCAGTATTTT.

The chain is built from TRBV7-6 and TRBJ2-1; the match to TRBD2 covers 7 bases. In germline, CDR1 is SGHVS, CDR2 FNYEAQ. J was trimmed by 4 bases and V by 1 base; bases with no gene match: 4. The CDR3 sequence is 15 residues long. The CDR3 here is CASSLGQRGYNEQFF. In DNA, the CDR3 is TGTGCCAGCAGCTTAGGCCAGCGGGGTTACAATGAGCAGTTCTTC. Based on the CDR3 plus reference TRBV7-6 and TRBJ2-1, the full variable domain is GAGVSQSPRYKVTKRGQDVALRCDPISGHVSLYWYRQALGQGPEFLTYFNYEAQQDKSGLPNDRFSAERPEGSISTLTIQRTEQRDSAMYRCASSLGQRGYNEQFFGPGTRLTVL.

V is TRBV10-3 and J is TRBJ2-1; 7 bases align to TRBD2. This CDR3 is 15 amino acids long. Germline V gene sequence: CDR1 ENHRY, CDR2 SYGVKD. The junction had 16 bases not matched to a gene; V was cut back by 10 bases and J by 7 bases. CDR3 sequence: CASHRGSGDLNEQFF. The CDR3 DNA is TGTGCCAGCCACCGGGGGAGCGGGGATTTGAATGAGCAGTTCTTC.

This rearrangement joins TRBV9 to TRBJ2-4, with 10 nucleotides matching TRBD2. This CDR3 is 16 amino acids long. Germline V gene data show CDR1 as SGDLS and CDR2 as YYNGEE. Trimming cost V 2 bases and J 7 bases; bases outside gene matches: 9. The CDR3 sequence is CASSVLAGGPGNIQYF. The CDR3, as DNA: TGTGCCAGCAGCGTCTTAGCGGGAGGTCCGGGTAACATTCAGTACTTC.

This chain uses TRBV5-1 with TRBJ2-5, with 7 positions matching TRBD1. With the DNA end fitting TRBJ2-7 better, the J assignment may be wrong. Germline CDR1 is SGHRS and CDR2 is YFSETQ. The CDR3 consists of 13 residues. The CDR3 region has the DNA TGCGCCAGCAGCGTCCCAGGGGGCTACGAGCAGTACTTC. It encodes CASSVPGGYEQYF.

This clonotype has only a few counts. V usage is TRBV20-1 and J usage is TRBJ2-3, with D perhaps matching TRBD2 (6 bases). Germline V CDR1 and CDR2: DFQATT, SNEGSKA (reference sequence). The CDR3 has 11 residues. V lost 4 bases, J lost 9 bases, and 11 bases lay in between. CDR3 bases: TGCAGTGCTACCGGGGGTGGGACGCAGTATTTT. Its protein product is CSATGGGTQYF.

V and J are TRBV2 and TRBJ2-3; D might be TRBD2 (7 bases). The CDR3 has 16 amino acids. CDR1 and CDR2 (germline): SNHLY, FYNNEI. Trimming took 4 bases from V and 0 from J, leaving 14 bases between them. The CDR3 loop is CASSAWAGASTDTQYF. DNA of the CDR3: TGTGCCAGCAGTGCGTGGGCGGGGGCTAGCACAGATACGCAGTATTTT.

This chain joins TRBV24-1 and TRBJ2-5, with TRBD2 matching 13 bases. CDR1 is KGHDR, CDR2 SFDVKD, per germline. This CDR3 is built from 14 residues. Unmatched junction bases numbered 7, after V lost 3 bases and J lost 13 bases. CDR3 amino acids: CATSDRLAGGEVYF. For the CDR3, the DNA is TGTGCCACCAGTGATCGACTAGCGGGAGGAGAGGTGTACTTC.

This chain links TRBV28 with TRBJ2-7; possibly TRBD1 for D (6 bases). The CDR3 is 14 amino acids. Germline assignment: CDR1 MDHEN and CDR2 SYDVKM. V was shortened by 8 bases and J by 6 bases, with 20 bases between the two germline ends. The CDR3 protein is CASQVPSGVGEQYF. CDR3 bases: TGTGCCAGCCAAGTGCCTTCAGGGGTGGGCGAGCAGTACTTC. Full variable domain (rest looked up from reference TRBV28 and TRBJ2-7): DVKVTQSSRYLVKRTGEKVFLECVQDMDHENMFWYRQDPGLGLRLIYFSYDVKMKEKGDIPEGYSVSREKKERFSLILESASTNQTSMYLCASQVPSGVGEQYFGPGTRLTVT.

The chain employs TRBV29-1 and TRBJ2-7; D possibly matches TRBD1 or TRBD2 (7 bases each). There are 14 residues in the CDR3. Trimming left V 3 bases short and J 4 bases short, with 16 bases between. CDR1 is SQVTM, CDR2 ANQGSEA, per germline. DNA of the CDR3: TGCAGCGTTGATTCCGGGACAGCGGGGTACGAGCAGTACTTC. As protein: CSVDSGTAGYEQYF.

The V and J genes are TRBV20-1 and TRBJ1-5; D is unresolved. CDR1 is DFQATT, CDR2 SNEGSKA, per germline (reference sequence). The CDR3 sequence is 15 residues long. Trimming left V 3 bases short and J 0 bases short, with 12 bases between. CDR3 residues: CSASAETNSNQPQHF. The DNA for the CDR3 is TGCAGTGCTAGTGCAGAGACTAATAGCAATCAGCCCCAGCATTTT.

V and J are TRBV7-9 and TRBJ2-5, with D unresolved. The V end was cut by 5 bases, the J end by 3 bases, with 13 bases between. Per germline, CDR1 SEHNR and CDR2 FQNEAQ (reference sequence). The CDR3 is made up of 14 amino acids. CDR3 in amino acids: CASSRDSWEETQYF. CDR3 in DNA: TGTGCCAGCAGCCGAGACTCTTGGGAAGAGACCCAGTACTTC.

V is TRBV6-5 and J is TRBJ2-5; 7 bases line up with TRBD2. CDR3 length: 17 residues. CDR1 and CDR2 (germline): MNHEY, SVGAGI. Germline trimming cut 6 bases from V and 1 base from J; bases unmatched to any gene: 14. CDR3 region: CASRLDRGGGIQETQYF. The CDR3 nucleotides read TGTGCCAGCAGACTCGACCGCGGCGGGGGAATCCAAGAGACCCAGTACTTC.

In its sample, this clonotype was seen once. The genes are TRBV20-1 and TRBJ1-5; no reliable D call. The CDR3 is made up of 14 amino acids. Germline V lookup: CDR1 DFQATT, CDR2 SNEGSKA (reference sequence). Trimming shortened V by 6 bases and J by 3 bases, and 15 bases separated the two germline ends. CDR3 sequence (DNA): TGCAGTGCCAAATTGGGCGGGAACAATCAGCCCCAGCATTTT. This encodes CSAKLGGNNQPQHF.

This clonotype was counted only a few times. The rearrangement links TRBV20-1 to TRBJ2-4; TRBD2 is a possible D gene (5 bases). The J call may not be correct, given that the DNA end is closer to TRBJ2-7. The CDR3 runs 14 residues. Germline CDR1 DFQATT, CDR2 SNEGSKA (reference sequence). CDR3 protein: CSARGSGTVYEQYF. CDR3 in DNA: TGCAGTGCTAGGGGAAGCGGAACCGTCTACGAGCAGTACTTC.

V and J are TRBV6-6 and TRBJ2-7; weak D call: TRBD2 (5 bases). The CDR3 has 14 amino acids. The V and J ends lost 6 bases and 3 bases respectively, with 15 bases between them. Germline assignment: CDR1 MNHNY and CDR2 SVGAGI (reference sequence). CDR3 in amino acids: CASRQTEGSYEQYF. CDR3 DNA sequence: TGTGCCAGCAGACAAACAGAGGGAAGCTACGAGCAGTACTTC.

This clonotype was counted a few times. CDR3 DNA: TGCAGTGCTAGAGATGGTAGCGGGAGCTTTGGGCAGTACTTC. Encoded protein: CSARDGSGSFGQYF. The V call is TRBV20-1, the J call TRBJ2-1; 9 nucleotides match TRBD2. The end of the DNA fits TRBJ2-7 better, so the J call may be wrong. Germline CDR1 reads DFQATT; CDR2 reads SNEGSKA (reference sequence). The CDR3 runs to 14 residues.

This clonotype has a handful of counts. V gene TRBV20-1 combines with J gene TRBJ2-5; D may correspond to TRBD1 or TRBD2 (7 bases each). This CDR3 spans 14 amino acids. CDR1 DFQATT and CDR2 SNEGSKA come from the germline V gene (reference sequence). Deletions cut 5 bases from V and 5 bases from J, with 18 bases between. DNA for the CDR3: TGCAGTGCTCCGGACAGCAGGGGGGGCGAGACCCAGTACTTC. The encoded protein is CSAPDSRGGETQYF.

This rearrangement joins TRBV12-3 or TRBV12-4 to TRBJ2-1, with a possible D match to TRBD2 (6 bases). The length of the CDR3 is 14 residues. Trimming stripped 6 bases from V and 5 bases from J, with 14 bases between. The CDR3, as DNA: TGTGCCAGCAGCCCAAGCGGGTCCCACAATGAGCAGTTCTTC. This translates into CASSPSGSHNEQFF.

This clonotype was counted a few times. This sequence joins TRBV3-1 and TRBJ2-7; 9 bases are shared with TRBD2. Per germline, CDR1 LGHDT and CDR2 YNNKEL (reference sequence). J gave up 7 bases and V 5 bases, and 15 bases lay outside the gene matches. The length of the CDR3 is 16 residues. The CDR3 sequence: CASSSPLGLAAEEQYF. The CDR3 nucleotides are TGTGCCAGCAGCTCCCCCCTGGGACTAGCAGCGGAGGAGCAGTACTTC.

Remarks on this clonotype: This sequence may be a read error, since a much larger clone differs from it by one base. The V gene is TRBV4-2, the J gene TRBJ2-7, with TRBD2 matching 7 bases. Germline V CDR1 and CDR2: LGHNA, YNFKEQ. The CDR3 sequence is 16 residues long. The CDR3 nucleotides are TGTGCCAGCTCAGCCAATAAGGGAGCGGGGCCCTACGTGCAGTACTTC. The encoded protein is CASSANKGAGPYVQYF.

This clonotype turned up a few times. CDR3 bases: TGCGCCAGCAGCTTGGGGCAGGGTTGGGGCCAAGAGACCCAGTACTTC. This codes for CASSLGQGWGQETQYF. The chain employs TRBV5-1 and TRBJ2-5; D possibly corresponds to TRBD1 (5 bases). The CDR3 runs 16 residues. Germline assignment: CDR1 SGHRS and CDR2 YFSETQ. The V and J ends lost 0 bases and 1 base respectively, with 13 bases between them.